This T cell receptor beta chain was sequenced in a study of T-cell reconstitution after alpha-beta-depleted transplantation in children. The CDR3 spans 14 residues. V was pared by 5 bases and J by 8 bases, with 7 bases of the junction left unmatched. CDR1 and CDR2 from the germline V gene are KGHDR and SFDVKD. The table lists this clonotype with many counts. Library preparation (for TCRbeta) was performed with unique molecular identifiers. MiXCR was run by TCRdb on the PCR reads, yielding one entry per CDR3 protein. The profile shows over 550,000 distinct CDR3 sequences, about 10% of them singletons. V and J are TRBV24-1 and TRBJ2-3, with 9 positions matching TRBD2. The sequence was obtained from a human donor who donated a stem cell graft to a child with acute myeloid leukemia. The sequencing here drew on PBMCs from the stem cell graft donor, taken from the stem cell graft. CDR3 DNA sequence: TGTGCCACCAGTGCAGCGGGAGGATCGGGTACGCAGTATTTT. It is translated as CATSAAGGSGTQYF.